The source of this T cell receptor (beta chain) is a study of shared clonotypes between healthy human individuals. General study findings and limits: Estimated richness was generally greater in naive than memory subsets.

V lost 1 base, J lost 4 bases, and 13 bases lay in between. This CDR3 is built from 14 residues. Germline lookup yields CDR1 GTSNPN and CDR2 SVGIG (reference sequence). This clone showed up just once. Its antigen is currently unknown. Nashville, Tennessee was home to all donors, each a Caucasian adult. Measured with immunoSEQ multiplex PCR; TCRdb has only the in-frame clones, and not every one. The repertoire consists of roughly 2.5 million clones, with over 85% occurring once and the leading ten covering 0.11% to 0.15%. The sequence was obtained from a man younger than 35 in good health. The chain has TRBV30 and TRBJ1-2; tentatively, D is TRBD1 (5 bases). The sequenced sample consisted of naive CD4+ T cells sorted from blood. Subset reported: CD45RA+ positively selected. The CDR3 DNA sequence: TGTGCCTGGAGTGGCGTCAGGGAGGCCTATGGCTACACCTTC. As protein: CAWSGVREAYGYTF.